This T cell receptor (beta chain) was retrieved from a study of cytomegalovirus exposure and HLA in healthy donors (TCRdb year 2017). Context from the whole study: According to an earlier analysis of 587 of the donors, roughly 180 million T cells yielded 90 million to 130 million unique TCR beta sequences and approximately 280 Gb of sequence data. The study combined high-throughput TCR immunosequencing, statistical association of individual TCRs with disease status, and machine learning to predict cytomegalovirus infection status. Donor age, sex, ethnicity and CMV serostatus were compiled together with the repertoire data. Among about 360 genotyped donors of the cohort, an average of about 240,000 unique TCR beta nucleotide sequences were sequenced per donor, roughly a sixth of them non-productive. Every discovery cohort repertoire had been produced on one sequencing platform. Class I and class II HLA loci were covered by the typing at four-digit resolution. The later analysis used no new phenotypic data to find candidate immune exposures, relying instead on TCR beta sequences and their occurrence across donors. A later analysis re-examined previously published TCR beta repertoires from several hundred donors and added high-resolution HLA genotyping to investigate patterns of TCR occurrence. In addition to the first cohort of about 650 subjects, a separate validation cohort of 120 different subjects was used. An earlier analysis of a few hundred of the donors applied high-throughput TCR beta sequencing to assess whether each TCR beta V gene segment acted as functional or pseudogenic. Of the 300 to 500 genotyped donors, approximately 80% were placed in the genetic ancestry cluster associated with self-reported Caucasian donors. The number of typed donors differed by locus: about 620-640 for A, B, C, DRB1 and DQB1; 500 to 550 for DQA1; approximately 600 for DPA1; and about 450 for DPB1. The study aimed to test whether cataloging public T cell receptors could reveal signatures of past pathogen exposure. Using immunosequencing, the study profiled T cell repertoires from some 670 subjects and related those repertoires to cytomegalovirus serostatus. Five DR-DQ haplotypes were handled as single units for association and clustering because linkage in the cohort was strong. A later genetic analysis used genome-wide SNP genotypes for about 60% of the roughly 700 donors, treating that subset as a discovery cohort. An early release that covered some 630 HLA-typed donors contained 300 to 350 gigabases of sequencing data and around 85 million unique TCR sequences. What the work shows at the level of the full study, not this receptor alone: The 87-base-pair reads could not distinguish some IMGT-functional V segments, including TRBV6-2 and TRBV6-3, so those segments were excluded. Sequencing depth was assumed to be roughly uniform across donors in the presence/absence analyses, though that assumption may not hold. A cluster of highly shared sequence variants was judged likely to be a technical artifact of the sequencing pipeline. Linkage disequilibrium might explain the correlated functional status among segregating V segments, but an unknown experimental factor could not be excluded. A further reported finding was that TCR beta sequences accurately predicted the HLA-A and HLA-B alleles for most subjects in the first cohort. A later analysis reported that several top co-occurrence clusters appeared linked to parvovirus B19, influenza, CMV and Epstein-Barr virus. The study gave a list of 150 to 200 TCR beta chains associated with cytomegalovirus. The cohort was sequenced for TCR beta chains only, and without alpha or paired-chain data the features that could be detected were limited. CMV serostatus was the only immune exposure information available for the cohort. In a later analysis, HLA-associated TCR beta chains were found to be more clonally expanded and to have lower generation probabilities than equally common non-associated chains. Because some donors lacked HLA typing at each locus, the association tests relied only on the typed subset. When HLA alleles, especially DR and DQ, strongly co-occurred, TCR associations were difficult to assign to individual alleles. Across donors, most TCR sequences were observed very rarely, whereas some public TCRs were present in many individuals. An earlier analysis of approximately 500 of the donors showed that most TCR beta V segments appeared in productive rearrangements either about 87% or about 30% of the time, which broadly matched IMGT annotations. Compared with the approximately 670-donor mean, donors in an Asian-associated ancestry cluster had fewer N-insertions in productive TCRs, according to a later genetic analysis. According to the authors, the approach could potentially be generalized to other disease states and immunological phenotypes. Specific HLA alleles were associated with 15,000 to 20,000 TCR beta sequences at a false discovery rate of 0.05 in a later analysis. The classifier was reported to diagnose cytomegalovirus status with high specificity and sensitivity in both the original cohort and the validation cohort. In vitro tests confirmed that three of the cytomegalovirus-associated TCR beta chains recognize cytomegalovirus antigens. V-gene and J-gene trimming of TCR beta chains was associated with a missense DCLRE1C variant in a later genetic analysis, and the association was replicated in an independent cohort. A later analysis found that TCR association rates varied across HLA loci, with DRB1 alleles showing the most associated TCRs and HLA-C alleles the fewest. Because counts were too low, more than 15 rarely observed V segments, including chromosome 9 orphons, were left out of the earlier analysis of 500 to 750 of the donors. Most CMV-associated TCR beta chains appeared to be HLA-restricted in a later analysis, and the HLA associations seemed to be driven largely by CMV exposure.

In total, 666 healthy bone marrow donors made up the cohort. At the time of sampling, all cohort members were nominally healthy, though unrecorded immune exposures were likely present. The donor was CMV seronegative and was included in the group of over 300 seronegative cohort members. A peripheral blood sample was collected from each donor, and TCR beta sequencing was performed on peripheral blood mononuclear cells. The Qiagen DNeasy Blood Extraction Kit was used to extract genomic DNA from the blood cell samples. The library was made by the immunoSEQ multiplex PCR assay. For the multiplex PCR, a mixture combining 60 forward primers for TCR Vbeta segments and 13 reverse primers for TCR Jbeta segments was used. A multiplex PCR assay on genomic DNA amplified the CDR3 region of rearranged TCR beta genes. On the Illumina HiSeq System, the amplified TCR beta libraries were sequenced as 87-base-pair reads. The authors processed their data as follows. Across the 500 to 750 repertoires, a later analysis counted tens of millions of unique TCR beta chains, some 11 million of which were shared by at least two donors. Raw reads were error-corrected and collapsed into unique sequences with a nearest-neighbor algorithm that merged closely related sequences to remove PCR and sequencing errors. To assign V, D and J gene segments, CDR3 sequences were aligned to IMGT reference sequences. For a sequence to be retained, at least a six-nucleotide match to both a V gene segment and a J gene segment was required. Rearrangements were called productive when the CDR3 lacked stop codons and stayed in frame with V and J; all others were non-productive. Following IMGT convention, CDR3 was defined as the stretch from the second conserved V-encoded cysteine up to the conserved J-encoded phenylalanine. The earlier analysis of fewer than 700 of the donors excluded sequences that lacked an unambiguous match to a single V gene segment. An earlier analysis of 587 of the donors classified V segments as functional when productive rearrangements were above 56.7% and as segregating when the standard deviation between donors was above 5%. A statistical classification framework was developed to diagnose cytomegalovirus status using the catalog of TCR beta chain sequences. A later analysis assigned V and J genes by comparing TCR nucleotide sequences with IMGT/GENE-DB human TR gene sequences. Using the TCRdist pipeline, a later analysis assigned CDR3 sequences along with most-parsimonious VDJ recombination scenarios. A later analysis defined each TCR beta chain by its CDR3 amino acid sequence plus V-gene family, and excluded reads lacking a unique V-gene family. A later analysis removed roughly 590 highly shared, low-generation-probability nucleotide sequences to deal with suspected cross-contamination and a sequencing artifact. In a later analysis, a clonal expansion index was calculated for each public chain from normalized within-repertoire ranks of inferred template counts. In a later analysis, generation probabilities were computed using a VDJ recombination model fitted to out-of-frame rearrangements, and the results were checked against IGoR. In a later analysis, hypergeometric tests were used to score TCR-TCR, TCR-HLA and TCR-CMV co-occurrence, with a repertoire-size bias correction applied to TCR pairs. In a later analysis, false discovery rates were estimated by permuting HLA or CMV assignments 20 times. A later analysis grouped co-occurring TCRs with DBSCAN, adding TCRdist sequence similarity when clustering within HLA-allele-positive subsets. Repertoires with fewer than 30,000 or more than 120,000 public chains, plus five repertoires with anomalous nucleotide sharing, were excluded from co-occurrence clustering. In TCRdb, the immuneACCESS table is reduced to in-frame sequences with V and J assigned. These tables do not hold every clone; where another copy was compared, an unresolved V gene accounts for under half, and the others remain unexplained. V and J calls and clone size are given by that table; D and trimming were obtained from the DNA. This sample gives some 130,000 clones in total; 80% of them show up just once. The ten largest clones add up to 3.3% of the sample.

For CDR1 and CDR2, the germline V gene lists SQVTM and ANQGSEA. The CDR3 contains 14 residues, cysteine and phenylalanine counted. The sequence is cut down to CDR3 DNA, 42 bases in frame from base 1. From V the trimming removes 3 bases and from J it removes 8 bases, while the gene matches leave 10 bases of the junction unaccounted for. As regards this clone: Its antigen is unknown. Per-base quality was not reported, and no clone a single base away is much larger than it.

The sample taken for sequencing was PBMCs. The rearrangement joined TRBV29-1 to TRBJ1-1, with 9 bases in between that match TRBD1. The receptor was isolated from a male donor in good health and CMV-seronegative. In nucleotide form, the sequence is TGCAGCGTTGAGGTGGGACAGGGAGGATCGGAAGCTTTCTTT. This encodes CSVEVGQGGSEAFF.